The sequence of this T cell receptor beta chain was determined in a study of T-cell reconstitution after alpha-beta-depleted transplantation in children. Study observations and caveats: Reportedly, roughly two months post-transplant, alpha-beta T cells arose from several hundred expanded graft clones. Most T-cell counts and diversity one year after the transplant came from T cells that were newly produced.

Looked up from germline, CDR1 is LGHNT and CDR2 is FRNRAP. Unmatched junction bases numbered 7, after V lost 7 bases and J lost 5 bases. The CDR3 contains 14 residues. Preparing the TCRbeta library involved the use of unique molecular identifiers. Each CDR3 protein is one row after TCRdb ran MiXCR on the PCR reads. The sample shows hundreds of thousands of distinct CDR3 sequences, 10% to 15% of them seen only once. The table lists this clonotype with many counts. Antigen unknown. This sequence joins TRBV12-5 and TRBJ2-1; 8 bases line up with TRBD1. The material sequenced was PBMCs, mostly from graft donor cells, taken 360 days after TCRalphabeta/CD19-depleted stem cell transplant. This TCR derives from a male patient aged 10 to 17 who had a stem cell transplant for acute myeloid leukemia, so the T cells may come from the graft donor. CDR3 sequence (DNA): TGTGCTAGTGTCCAGGACAGGGAGGACAATGAGCAGTTCTTC. Protein product: CASVQDREDNEQFF.